A selection of T cell receptor beta chains follows, all from one sample in a study of blood T cell repertoires in COVID-19. TCRdb keeps only in-frame clones here, not all; method: immunoSEQ multiplex PCR. The sample includes about 250,000 clones, just under 85% of them seen just once. Sequences were obtained from peripheral blood. These receptors all stem from a man older than 75 with acute or convalescent COVID-19. CDR3s include the opening cysteine and the closing phenylalanine or tryptophan. The order of the fields is J gene, V gene, D gene, clone size, CDR3 protein, CDR3 DNA. D genes are given only for firm matches. A row's size may be missing; if present it is once, few, many or a size class.

j_call: TRBJ2-5; v_call: TRBV7-2; d_call: TRBD2; clone_size: NA; cdr3_aa: CASALAGVQETQYF; cdr3_nt: TGTGCCAGTGCCCTAGCGGGAGTCCAAGAGACCCAGTACTTC
j_call: TRBJ1-5; v_call: TRBV4-2; d_call: TRBD1; clone_size: NA; cdr3_aa: CASSQEGQGAAYSNQPQHF; cdr3_nt: TGTGCCAGCAGCCAAGAGGGACAGGGGGCCGCCTATAGCAATCAGCCCCAGCATTTT
j_call: TRBJ1-1; v_call: TRBV27; d_call: TRBD1; clone_size: once; cdr3_aa: CASTLATGKSTEAFF; cdr3_nt: TGTGCCAGCACCCTAGCGACAGGGAAGAGCACTGAAGCTTTCTTT
j_call: TRBJ1-5; v_call: TRBV4-1; d_call: TRBD1; clone_size: NA; cdr3_aa: CASRGQFDSNQPQHF; cdr3_nt: TGCGCCAGCAGGGGACAGTTTGATAGCAATCAGCCCCAGCATTTT
j_call: TRBJ1-5; v_call: TRBV7-9; d_call: TRBD1; clone_size: NA; cdr3_aa: CASSLGDSYSNQPQHF; cdr3_nt: TGTGCCAGCAGCCTAGGGGACAGTTATAGCAATCAGCCCCAGCATTTT
j_call: TRBJ2-1; v_call: TRBV9; d_call: TRBD2; clone_size: NA; cdr3_aa: CASSPHGASGRARNEQFF; cdr3_nt: TGTGCCAGCAGCCCCCACGGAGCGAGCGGGAGGGCCAGGAATGAGCAGTTCTTC
j_call: TRBJ1-3; v_call: TRBV18; d_call: NA; clone_size: NA; cdr3_aa: CASSPMSSGNTIYF; cdr3_nt: TGTGCCAGCTCACCGATGAGCTCTGGAAACACCATATATTTT
j_call: TRBJ1-2; v_call: TRBV19; d_call: NA; clone_size: NA; cdr3_aa: CASSTRTPDGYTF; cdr3_nt: TGTGCCAGTAGTACCCGAACGCCGGATGGCTACACCTTC
j_call: TRBJ1-1; v_call: TRBV10-2; d_call: NA; clone_size: NA; cdr3_aa: CASSGTDPFSNTEAFF; cdr3_nt: TGCGCCAGCAGTGGGACAGACCCTTTTTCGAACACTGAAGCTTTCTTT
j_call: TRBJ2-7; v_call: TRBV18; d_call: NA; clone_size: NA; cdr3_aa: CASSQNSGDGEQYF; cdr3_nt: TGTGCCAGCTCACAAAATTCAGGGGATGGCGAGCAGTACTTC
j_call: TRBJ1-1; v_call: TRBV6-5; d_call: NA; clone_size: few; cdr3_aa: CASSYSRDGGTEAFF; cdr3_nt: TGTGCCAGCAGTTACTCCCGCGACGGCGGCACTGAAGCTTTCTTT
j_call: TRBJ2-1; v_call: TRBV5-4; d_call: TRBD2; clone_size: NA; cdr3_aa: CASSLEPGLAGTGEQFF; cdr3_nt: TGTGCCAGCAGCTTGGAACCGGGACTAGCGGGAACCGGTGAGCAGTTCTTC
j_call: TRBJ1-2; v_call: TRBV5-1; d_call: TRBD1; clone_size: NA; cdr3_aa: CASSPGQGLNGYTF; cdr3_nt: TGCGCCAGCAGCCCGGGACAGGGGCTGAATGGCTACACCTTC
j_call: TRBJ2-5; v_call: TRBV5-6; d_call: TRBD2; clone_size: NA; cdr3_aa: CASSFRTSGKETQYF; cdr3_nt: TGTGCCAGCAGCTTCCGGACTAGCGGGAAAGAGACCCAGTACTTC
j_call: TRBJ2-3; v_call: TRBV30; d_call: TRBD2; clone_size: NA; cdr3_aa: CAWTTVGLAGEDTQYF; cdr3_nt: TGTGCCTGGACCACCGTAGGACTAGCGGGAGAAGATACGCAGTATTTT
j_call: TRBJ2-3; v_call: TRBV4-1; d_call: TRBD2; clone_size: NA; cdr3_aa: CASSQDWGLAGPGDTQYF; cdr3_nt: TGCGCCAGCAGCCAAGATTGGGGACTAGCGGGGCCGGGAGATACGCAGTATTTT
j_call: TRBJ1-2; v_call: TRBV12-3/TRBV12-4; d_call: NA; clone_size: NA; cdr3_aa: CASSPTPNYGYTF; cdr3_nt: TGTGCCAGCAGTCCAACTCCTAACTATGGCTACACCTTC
j_call: TRBJ2-7; v_call: TRBV24-1; d_call: NA; clone_size: once; cdr3_aa: CATSDPRYQGHEQYF; cdr3_nt: TGTGCCACCAGTGATCCGCGCTATCAGGGGCACGAGCAGTACTTC
j_call: TRBJ2-7; v_call: TRBV30; d_call: NA; clone_size: NA; cdr3_aa: CAWSQGLLYEQYF; cdr3_nt: TGTGCCTGGAGTCAGGGACTCCTCTACGAGCAGTACTTC
j_call: TRBJ2-5; v_call: TRBV5-1; d_call: TRBD1; clone_size: NA; cdr3_aa: CASSHVDRGRFSETQYF; cdr3_nt: TGCGCCAGCAGCCATGTCGACAGGGGGCGGTTTTCAGAGACCCAGTACTTC
j_call: TRBJ2-1; v_call: TRBV30; d_call: NA; clone_size: NA; cdr3_aa: CAYLTGSSYNEQFF; cdr3_nt: TGTGCCTACCTGACAGGCAGCTCCTACAATGAGCAGTTCTTC
j_call: TRBJ2-4; v_call: TRBV27; d_call: NA; clone_size: once; cdr3_aa: CASSLSPRKNIQYF; cdr3_nt: TGTGCCAGCAGTTTATCGCCCCGGAAAAACATTCAGTACTTC
j_call: TRBJ1-4; v_call: TRBV14; d_call: TRBD1; clone_size: NA; cdr3_aa: CASSLTGGTFTTNEKLFF; cdr3_nt: TGTGCCAGCAGCCTGACAGGGGGCACCTTTACAACTAATGAAAAACTGTTTTTT
j_call: TRBJ2-3; v_call: TRBV2; d_call: TRBD1; clone_size: NA; cdr3_aa: CASRGQGTDTQYF; cdr3_nt: TGTGCCAGCAGGGGACAGGGCACAGATACGCAGTATTTT
j_call: TRBJ2-7; v_call: TRBV19; d_call: TRBD1; clone_size: NA; cdr3_aa: CASSAKQGSEQYF; cdr3_nt: TGTGCCAGTAGTGCAAAACAGGGGTCCGAGCAGTACTTC
j_call: TRBJ2-3; v_call: TRBV9; d_call: TRBD1; clone_size: NA; cdr3_aa: CASSVLTGGTDTQYF; cdr3_nt: TGTGCCAGCAGCGTCCTGACAGGGGGCACAGATACGCAGTATTTT
j_call: TRBJ2-3; v_call: TRBV11-2; d_call: NA; clone_size: once; cdr3_aa: CASSLDRPQGLGTDTQYF; cdr3_nt: TGTGCCAGCAGCTTAGATCGCCCCCAGGGTTTGGGAACAGATACGCAGTATTTT
j_call: TRBJ2-7; v_call: TRBV13; d_call: TRBD1; clone_size: NA; cdr3_aa: CASQGTVPYEQYF; cdr3_nt: TGTGCCAGCCAGGGGACAGTACCCTACGAGCAGTACTTC
j_call: TRBJ2-3; v_call: TRBV5-1; d_call: TRBD2; clone_size: NA; cdr3_aa: CASSSLGGTSVSTDTQYF; cdr3_nt: TGCGCCAGCAGCTCCCTAGGCGGGACTAGCGTTAGCACAGATACGCAGTATTTT
j_call: TRBJ2-4; v_call: TRBV6-2/TRBV6-3; d_call: NA; clone_size: NA; cdr3_aa: CASSYSRLAKNIQYF; cdr3_nt: TGTGCCAGCAGTTACTCGCGGTTAGCCAAAAACATTCAGTACTTC
j_call: TRBJ2-2; v_call: TRBV6-6; d_call: TRBD1; clone_size: NA; cdr3_aa: CASSRPGQGGGELFF; cdr3_nt: TGTGCCAGCAGTCGGCCGGGACAGGGCGGCGGGGAGCTGTTTTTT
j_call: TRBJ2-7; v_call: TRBV7-8; d_call: TRBD1; clone_size: once; cdr3_aa: CASSLAAGGSYEQYF; cdr3_nt: TGTGCCAGCAGCTTAGCGGCAGGGGGTTCCTACGAGCAGTACTTC
j_call: TRBJ2-7; v_call: TRBV5-4; d_call: TRBD1; clone_size: NA; cdr3_aa: CASSPGQEVDEQYF; cdr3_nt: TGTGCCAGCAGCCCGGGACAGGAGGTCGACGAGCAGTACTTC
j_call: TRBJ1-1; v_call: TRBV19; d_call: NA; clone_size: NA; cdr3_aa: CASSGQPMNTEAFF; cdr3_nt: TGTGCCAGTAGCGGACAACCCATGAACACTGAAGCTTTCTTT
j_call: TRBJ2-7; v_call: TRBV6-9; d_call: TRBD1; clone_size: NA; cdr3_aa: CARKPSGQGFIYEQYF; cdr3_nt: TGTGCCAGAAAACCCTCCGGACAGGGGTTCATCTACGAGCAGTACTTC
j_call: TRBJ2-7; v_call: TRBV28; d_call: TRBD2; clone_size: NA; cdr3_aa: CASSLPGLAGGRYEQYF; cdr3_nt: TGTGCCAGCAGTTTACCGGGACTAGCGGGGGGGCGGTACGAGCAGTACTTC
j_call: TRBJ2-7; v_call: TRBV30; d_call: TRBD2; clone_size: NA; cdr3_aa: CAWSRLAGEIPYEQYF; cdr3_nt: TGTGCCTGGAGTAGGCTAGCGGGAGAGATCCCCTACGAGCAGTACTTC
j_call: TRBJ1-6; v_call: TRBV3-1/TRBV3-2; d_call: TRBD1; clone_size: NA; cdr3_aa: CASSQGGQLNSPLHF; cdr3_nt: TGTGCCAGCAGCCAAGGGGGACAGCTAAATTCACCCCTCCACTTT
j_call: TRBJ2-2; v_call: TRBV7-2; d_call: TRBD1; clone_size: NA; cdr3_aa: CASSFRDRPNTGELFF; cdr3_nt: TGTGCCAGCAGCTTCCGGGACAGACCGAACACCGGGGAGCTGTTTTTT
j_call: TRBJ1-2; v_call: TRBV28; d_call: NA; clone_size: NA; cdr3_aa: CASSSRTDGYTF; cdr3_nt: TGTGCCAGCAGTTCTCGGACAGATGGCTACACCTTC
j_call: TRBJ1-2; v_call: TRBV7-2; d_call: NA; clone_size: NA; cdr3_aa: CASSFGQTNYGYTF; cdr3_nt: TGTGCCAGCAGCTTTGGACAGACTAACTATGGCTACACCTTC
j_call: TRBJ1-1; v_call: TRBV3-1/TRBV3-2; d_call: NA; clone_size: NA; cdr3_aa: CASSQGRRTEAFF; cdr3_nt: TGTGCCAGCAGCCAAGGGAGGAGGACTGAAGCTTTCTTT
j_call: TRBJ1-2; v_call: TRBV6-5; d_call: NA; clone_size: NA; cdr3_aa: CASRPVGTFYGYTF; cdr3_nt: TGTGCCAGTAGGCCCGTAGGGACTTTCTATGGCTACACCTTC
j_call: TRBJ1-1; v_call: TRBV14; d_call: NA; clone_size: once; cdr3_aa: CASSQDRVRMQNTEAFF; cdr3_nt: TGTGCCAGCAGCCAAGATCGGGTGAGGATGCAAAACACTGAAGCTTTCTTT
j_call: TRBJ1-5; v_call: TRBV19; d_call: NA; clone_size: NA; cdr3_aa: CASSPRRQQTNQPQHF; cdr3_nt: TGTGCCAGTAGCCCCCGGAGACAGCAAACTAATCAGCCCCAGCATTTT
j_call: TRBJ2-7; v_call: TRBV2; d_call: TRBD2; clone_size: NA; cdr3_aa: CAISRGVPLEQYF; cdr3_nt: TGTGCCATTTCTCGGGGGGTCCCCTTGGAGCAGTACTTC